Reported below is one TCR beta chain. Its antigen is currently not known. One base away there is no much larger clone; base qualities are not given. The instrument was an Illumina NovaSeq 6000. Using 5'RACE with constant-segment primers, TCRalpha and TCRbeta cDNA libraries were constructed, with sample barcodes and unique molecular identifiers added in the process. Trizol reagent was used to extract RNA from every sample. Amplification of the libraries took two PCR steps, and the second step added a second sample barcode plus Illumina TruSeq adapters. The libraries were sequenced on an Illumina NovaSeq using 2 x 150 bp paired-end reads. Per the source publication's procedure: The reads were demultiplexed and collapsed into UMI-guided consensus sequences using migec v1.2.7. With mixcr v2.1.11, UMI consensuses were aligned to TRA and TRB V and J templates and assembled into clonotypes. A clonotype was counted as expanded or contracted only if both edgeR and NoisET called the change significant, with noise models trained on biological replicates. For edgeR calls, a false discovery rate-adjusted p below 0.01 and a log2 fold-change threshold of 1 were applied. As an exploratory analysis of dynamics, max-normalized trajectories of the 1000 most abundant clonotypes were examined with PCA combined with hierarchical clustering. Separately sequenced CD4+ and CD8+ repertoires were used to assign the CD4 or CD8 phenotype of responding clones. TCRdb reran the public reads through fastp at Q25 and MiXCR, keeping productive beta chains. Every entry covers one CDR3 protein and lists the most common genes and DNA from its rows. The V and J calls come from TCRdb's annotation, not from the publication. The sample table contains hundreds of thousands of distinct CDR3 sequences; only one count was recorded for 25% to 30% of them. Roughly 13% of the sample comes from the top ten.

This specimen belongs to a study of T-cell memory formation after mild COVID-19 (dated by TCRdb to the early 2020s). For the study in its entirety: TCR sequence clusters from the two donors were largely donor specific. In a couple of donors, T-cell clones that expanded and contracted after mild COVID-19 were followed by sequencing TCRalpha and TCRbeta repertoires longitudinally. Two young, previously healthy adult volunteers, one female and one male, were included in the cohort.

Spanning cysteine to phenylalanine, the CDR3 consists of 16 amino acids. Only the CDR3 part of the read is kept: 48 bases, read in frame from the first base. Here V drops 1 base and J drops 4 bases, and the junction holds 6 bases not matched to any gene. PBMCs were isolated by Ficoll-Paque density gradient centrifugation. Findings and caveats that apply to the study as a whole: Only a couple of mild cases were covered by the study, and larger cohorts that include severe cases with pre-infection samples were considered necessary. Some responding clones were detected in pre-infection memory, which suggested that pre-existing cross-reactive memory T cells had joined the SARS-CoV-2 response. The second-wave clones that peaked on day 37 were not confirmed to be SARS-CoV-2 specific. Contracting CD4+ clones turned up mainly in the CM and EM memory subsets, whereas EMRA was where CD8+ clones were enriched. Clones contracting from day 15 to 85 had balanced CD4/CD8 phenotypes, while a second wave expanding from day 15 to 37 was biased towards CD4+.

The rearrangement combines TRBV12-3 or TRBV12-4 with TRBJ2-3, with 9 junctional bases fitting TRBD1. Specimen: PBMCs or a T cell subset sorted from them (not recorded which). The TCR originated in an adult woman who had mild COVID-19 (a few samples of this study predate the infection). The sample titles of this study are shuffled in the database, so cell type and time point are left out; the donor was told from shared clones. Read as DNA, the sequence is TGTGCCAGCAGTTTAGGTGCGACAGGGGGGGCAGATACGCAGTATTTT. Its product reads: CASSLGATGGADTQYF.